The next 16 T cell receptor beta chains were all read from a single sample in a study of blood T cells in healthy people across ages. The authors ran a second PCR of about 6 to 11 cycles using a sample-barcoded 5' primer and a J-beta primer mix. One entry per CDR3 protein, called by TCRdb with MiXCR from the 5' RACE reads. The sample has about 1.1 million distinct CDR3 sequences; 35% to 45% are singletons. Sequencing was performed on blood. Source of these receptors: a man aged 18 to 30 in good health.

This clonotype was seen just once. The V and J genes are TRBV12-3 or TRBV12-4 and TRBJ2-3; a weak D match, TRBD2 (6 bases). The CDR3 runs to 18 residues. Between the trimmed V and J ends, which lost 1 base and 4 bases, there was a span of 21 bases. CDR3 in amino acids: CASSLVAGPVKSPDTQYF. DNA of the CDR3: TGTGCCAGCAGTTTAGTTGCGGGGCCCGTAAAGTCCCCAGATACGCAGTATTTT.

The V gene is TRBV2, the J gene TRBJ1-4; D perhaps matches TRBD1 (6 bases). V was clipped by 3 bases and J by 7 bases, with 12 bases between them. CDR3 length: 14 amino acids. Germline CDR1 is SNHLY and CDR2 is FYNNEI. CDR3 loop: CASSEGGAGEKLFF. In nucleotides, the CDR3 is TGTGCCAGCAGTGAGGGGGGCGCAGGTGAAAAACTGTTTTTT.

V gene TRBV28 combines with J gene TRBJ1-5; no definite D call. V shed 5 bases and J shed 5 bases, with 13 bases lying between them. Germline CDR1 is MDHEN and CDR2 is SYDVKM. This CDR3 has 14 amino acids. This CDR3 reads CASSKGPIDQPQHF. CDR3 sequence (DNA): TGTGCCAGCAGTAAAGGACCGATAGATCAGCCCCAGCATTTT. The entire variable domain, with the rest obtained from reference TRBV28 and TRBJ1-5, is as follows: DVKVTQSSRYLVKRTGEKVFLECVQDMDHENMFWYRQDPGLGLRLIYFSYDVKMKEKGDIPEGYSVSREKKERFSLILESASTNQTSMYLCASSKGPIDQPQHFGDGTRLSIL.

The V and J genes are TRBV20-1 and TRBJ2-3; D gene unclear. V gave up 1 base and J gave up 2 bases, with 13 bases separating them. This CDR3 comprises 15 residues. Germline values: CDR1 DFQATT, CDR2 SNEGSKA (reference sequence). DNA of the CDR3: TGCAGTGCTAGAGCCCAGTCTAGGTACACAGATACGCAGTATTTT. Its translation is CSARAQSRYTDTQYF.

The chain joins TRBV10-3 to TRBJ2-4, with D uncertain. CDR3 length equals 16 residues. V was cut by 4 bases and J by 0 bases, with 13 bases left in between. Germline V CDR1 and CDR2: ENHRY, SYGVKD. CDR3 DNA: TGTGCCATCAGTGCTGGCAGCTCACTAGCCAAAAACATTCAGTACTTC. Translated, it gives CAISAGSSLAKNIQYF.

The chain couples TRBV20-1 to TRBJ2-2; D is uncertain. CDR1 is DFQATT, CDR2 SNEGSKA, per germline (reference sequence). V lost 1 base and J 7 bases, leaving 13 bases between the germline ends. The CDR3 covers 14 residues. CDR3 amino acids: CSARAPHAVGELFF. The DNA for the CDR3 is TGCAGTGCTAGAGCCCCCCACGCCGTCGGGGAGCTGTTTTTT.

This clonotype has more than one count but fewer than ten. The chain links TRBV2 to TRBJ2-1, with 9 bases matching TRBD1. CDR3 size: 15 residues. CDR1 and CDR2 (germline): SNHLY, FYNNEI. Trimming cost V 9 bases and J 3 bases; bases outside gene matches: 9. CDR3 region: CASVIQGANYNEQFF. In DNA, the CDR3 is TGTGCCAGTGTGATACAGGGGGCGAACTACAATGAGCAGTTCTTC.

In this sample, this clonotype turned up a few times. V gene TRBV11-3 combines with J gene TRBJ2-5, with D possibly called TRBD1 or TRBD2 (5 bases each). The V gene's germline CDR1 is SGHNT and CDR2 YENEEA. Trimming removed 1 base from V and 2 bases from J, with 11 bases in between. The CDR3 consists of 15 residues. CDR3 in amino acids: CASSLAGRLQETQYF. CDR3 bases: TGTGCCAGCAGCTTAGCGGGACGACTTCAAGAGACCCAGTACTTC.

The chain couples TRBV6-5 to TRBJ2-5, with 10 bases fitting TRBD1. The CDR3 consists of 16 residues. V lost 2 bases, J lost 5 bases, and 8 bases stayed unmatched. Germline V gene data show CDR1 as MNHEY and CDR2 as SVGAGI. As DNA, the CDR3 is TGTGCCAGCAGTTACGCCAGGACAGGGGGTCAGGAGACCCAGTACTTC. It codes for CASSYARTGGQETQYF.

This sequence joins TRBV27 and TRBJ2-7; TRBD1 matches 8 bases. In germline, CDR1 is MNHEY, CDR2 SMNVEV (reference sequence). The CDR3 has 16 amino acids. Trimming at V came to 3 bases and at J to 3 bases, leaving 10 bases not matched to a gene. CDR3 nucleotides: TGTGCCAGCAGTTTTTACGACAGGGGTCCCGGCTACGAGCAGTACTTC. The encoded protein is CASSFYDRGPGYEQYF.

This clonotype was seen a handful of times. CDR3 in amino acids: CASSLGSGATDTQYF. CDR3 DNA sequence: TGTGCCAGCAGCTTGGGTAGCGGGGCTACAGATACGCAGTATTTT. This chain links TRBV5-4 with TRBJ2-3; 8 bases are shared with TRBD2. J gave up 3 bases and V 0 bases, and 3 bases lay outside the gene matches. CDR3 size: 15 residues. The germline CDR1 and CDR2 sequences are SGHNT and YYREEE (reference sequence).

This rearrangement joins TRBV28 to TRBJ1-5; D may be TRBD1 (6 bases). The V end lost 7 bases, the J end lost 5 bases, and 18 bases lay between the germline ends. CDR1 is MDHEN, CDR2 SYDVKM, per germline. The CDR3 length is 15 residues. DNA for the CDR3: TGTGCCAGCACTAAAGGGGAGGACAGAGATCAGCCCCAGCATTTT. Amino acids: CASTKGEDRDQPQHF.

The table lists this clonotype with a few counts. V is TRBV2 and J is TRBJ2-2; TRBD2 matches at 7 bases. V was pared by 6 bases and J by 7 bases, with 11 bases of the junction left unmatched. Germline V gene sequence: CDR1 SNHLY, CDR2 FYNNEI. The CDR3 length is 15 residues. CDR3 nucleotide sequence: TGTGCCAGCAGACCCGATCTAGCGGCCGGCGGGGAGCTGTTTTTT. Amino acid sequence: CASRPDLAAGGELFF.

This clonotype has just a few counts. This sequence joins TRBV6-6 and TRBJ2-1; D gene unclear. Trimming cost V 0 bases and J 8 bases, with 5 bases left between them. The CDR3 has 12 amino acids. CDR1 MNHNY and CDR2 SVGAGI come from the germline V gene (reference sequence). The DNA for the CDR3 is TGTGCCAGCAGTTACTCGAGTTATGAGCAGTTCTTC. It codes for CASSYSSYEQFF.

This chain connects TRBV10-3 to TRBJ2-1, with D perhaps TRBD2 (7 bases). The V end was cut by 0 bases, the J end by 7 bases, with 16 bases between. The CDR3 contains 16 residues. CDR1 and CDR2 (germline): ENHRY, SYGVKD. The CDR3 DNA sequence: TGTGCCATCAGTGAGTCCCGGGGGGCGGTGGATAATGAGCAGTTCTTC. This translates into CAISESRGAVDNEQFF.

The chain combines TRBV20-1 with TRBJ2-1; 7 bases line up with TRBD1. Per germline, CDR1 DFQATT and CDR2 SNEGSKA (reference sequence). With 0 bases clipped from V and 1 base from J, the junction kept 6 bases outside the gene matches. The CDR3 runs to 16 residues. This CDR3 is CSARDGRRGSYNEQFF. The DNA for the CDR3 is TGCAGTGCTAGAGACGGTCGCAGGGGGTCCTACAATGAGCAGTTCTTC.